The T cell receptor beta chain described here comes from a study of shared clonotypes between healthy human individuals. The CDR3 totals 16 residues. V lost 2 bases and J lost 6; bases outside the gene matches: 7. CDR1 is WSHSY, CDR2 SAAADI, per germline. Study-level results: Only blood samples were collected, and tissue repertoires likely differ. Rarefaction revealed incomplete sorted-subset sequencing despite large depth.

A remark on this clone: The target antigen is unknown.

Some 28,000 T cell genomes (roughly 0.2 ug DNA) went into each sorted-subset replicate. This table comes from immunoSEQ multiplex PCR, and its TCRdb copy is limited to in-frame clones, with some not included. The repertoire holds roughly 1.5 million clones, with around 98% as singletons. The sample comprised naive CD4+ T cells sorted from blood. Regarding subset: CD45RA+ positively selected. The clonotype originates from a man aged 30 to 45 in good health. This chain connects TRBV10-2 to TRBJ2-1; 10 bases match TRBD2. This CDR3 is CASSEASGRKTNEQFF. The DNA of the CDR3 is TGCGCCAGCAGTGAGGCTAGCGGGAGAAAAACCAATGAGCAGTTCTTC.